What follows describes a single T cell receptor beta chain. Expressed TCRB transcripts were sequenced because the entire RNA isolate underwent reverse transcription. Only in-frame clones appear in the TCRdb table, and some are missing; sequencing was by immunoSEQ multiplex PCR. Found here are tens of thousands of clones, nearly 70% of them singletons; the top ten hold 2% to 2.5%. Trimming pared 1 base from V and 7 bases from J, leaving 13 bases between. CDR1 and CDR2 (germline): SGHTA, FQGNSA. The CDR3 totals 14 residues. This specimen belongs to a study of beta chain features in type 1 diabetes. This clonotype was sampled from a woman in her thirties or forties in good health. The sequenced sample consisted of Tregs from blood. This chain connects TRBV7-2 to TRBJ1-2; weak D call: TRBD1 (6 bases). CDR3 in amino acids: CASSLGPGGAGYTF. The DNA of the CDR3 is TGTGCCAGCAGCTTAGGGCCTGGGGGCGCTGGCTACACCTTC.